These 9 T cell receptor beta chains share one sample of origin, sequenced in a study of CD8+ T cells in alopecia areata. Sequencing relied on a cDNA template that was reverse transcribed from extracted RNA. Only in-frame clones appear in the TCRdb table, and some are missing; sequencing was by immunoSEQ multiplex PCR. The data contain about 110,000 clones, approximately 61% of them seen just once; the ten biggest clones take up over 20%. Sequenced material: NKG2D-low CD8+ T cells sorted from blood. The source is a human donor with alopecia areata.

The rearrangement joins TRBV28 to TRBJ2-1; the D gene is possibly TRBD1 (6 bases). Trimming pared 4 bases from V and 6 bases from J, leaving 16 bases between. CDR3 size: 15 residues. Germline V gene lookup returns CDR1 MDHEN and CDR2 SYDVKM. CDR3 DNA sequence: TGTGCCAGCAGTTCGACAGGAACGGGCCCCAATGAGCAGTTCTTC. Encoded protein: CASSSTGTGPNEQFF.

Only one count was recorded for this clone. The chain combines TRBV2 with TRBJ1-1, with D unresolved. CDR1 SNHLY and CDR2 FYNNEI come from the germline V gene. The CDR3 length is 12 residues. V was shortened by 3 bases and J by 6 bases, with 8 bases between the two germline ends. This CDR3 reads CASSDAGAEAFF. CDR3 in DNA: TGTGCCAGCAGTGATGCGGGAGCTGAAGCTTTCTTT.

This chain links TRBV6-5 with TRBJ2-5; D is undetermined. This CDR3 region has 15 residues. V was shortened by 0 bases and J by 1 base, with 9 bases between the two germline ends. Germline V gene data show CDR1 as MNHEY and CDR2 as SVGAGI. The CDR3 DNA sequence: TGTGCCAGCAGTTACTCGGGGATAATCCAAGAGACCCAGTACTTC. It is translated as CASSYSGIIQETQYF.

The chain links TRBV7-9 to TRBJ2-5, with unresolved D. Trimming removed 1 base from V and 6 bases from J, with 6 bases in between. Germline loops: CDR1 SEHNR, CDR2 FQNEAQ (reference sequence). The CDR3 runs 12 residues. CDR3 region: CASSLGIQTQYF. As DNA, the CDR3 is TGTGCCAGCAGCTTAGGGATACAGACCCAGTACTTC. The whole variable domain, filled in from reference TRBV7-9 and TRBJ2-5, reads DTGVSQNPRHKITKRGQNVTFRCDPISEHNRLYWYRQTLGQGPEFLTYFQNEAQLEKSRLLSDRFSAERPKGSFSTLEIQRTEQGDSAMYLCASSLGIQTQYFGPGTRLLVL.

The chain recombines TRBV27 with TRBJ2-7; D call uncertain. This CDR3 is 13 amino acids long. V lost 2 bases and J 7 bases, leaving 12 bases between the germline ends. The germline V gene has CDR1 MNHEY and CDR2 SMNVEV (reference sequence). The CDR3 DNA reads as TGTGCCAGCAGTTTAACTGGGGTTAGGGAGCAGTACTTC. Its translation: CASSLTGVREQYF.

This chain connects TRBV7-8 to TRBJ2-1, with D maybe TRBD2 (5 bases). The CDR3 has 15 residues. V was pared by 1 base and J by 6 bases, with 13 bases between. Germline loops: CDR1 SGHVS, CDR2 FQNEAQ. This chain's CDR3 is CASSLGRTPPNEQFF. The DNA of the CDR3 is TGTGCCAGCAGCTTAGGGCGGACTCCGCCCAATGAGCAGTTCTTC.

This chain links TRBV29-1 with TRBJ2-7; D remains ambiguous. V gave up 4 bases and J gave up 4 bases, with 5 bases separating them. CDR1 and CDR2 (germline): SQVTM, ANQGSEA. This CDR3 region has 10 residues. CDR3 sequence: CSVVDYEQYF. The CDR3 DNA sequence: TGCAGCGTTGTTGATTACGAGCAGTACTTC.

The chain employs TRBV15 and TRBJ1-2, with D perhaps matching TRBD1 (6 bases). The germline V gene encodes CDR1 LNHNV and CDR2 YYDKDF (reference sequence). The CDR3 runs 12 residues. Trimming left V 11 bases short and J 4 bases short, with 14 bases between. The CDR3 sequence: CAAGGQIYGYTF. The CDR3 DNA reads TGTGCCGCGGGGGGACAAATCTATGGCTACACCTTC. The whole variable domain, filled in from reference TRBV15 and TRBJ1-2, reads DAMVIQNPRYQVTQFGKPVTLSCSQTLNHNVMYWYQQKSSQAPKLLFHYYDKDFNNEADTPDNFQSRRPNTSFCFLDIRSPGLGDTAMYLCAAGGQIYGYTFGSGTRLTVV.

This clone was seen just once. The chain links TRBV9 to TRBJ1-1; D gene uncertain. Trimming pared 3 bases from V and 3 bases from J, leaving 9 bases between. This CDR3 contains 13 residues. Looked up from germline, CDR1 is SGDLS and CDR2 is YYNGEE. The chain's CDR3 is CASSEKVYTEAFF. The CDR3 region has the DNA TGTGCCAGCAGCGAGAAAGTTTACACTGAAGCTTTCTTT.